Sequencing of this TCR beta chain was carried out in a study of blood T cell repertoires in COVID-19 (dated by TCRdb to about 2020). Regarding the research as a whole: The collaborator samples originated in the United States, Italy and Spain and spanned the acute and convalescent phases of COVID-19. The prospective study material was composed of cDNA or gDNA derived from T cells, B-cell-depleted T cells, or PBMCs. Where available, HLA class I and class II types were taken from metadata supplied by the sample provider and were not determined by assay-based typing. Samples were obtained from the ongoing ImmuneRACE study (first 160 participants) and from over 1,000 subjects provided by 6 global collaborators. Sample metadata almost always included a de-identified subject ID, COVID-19 status, age in years and sex. A freely available public database, intended as a resource for researchers studying the immune response to SARS-CoV-2, is where the repertoires were released. Subjects who had been exposed to COVID-19, were actively infected with it, or had recovered from it provided the deeply sampled blood TCRbeta repertoires that made up the dataset.

A second Seattle source provided samples from volunteer blood donors who had recovered from COVID-19. Each collaborating institution followed its own protocols to collect whole blood in K2EDTA tubes. For TCRbeta analysis, collaborators shipped samples as frozen whole blood, isolated PBMCs, or DNA extracted from either of those sample types. The CDR3 spans 15 residues, from the cysteine through the phenylalanine. Just CDR3 DNA is preserved here, 45 bases in frame from base 1. Trimming takes 4 bases off V and 7 bases off J; junction bases not matched to a gene: 7. The germline V gene sets CDR1 to SNHLY and CDR2 to FYNNEI. A word on this clone: Its antigen remains undetermined. No base-level quality is on record; no much larger clone is a single base apart.

Findings and caveats that apply to the study as a whole: The quantity of clinical and demographic metadata differed by source and by participant and was supplied without curation.

The immunoSEQ Assay, a bias-controlled multiplex PCR, was used to amplify TCRbeta CDR3 regions from genomic DNA. The authors processed their data as follows. The number of nucleated cells in each sample was estimated from the amplification of reference gene primers within the assay. To quantify the absolute abundance of each unique TCRbeta CDR3 rearrangement, sequence reads were collapsed and filtered. For each sample, productive Simpson clonality was calculated as the square root of Simpson's diversity index across productive rearrangements. TCRdb stores this immuneACCESS table with in-frame sequences only. Part of the clones is absent; in the studies checked, under half of the shortfall reflects unresolved V genes, and no reason is known for the rest. That table gives V, J and clone size, and the DNA gave D and trimming. For this sample the table gives approximately 350,000 clones, of which under 95% were detected only once. The ten largest clones capture 2.5% to 4% of the sample.

The specimen sequenced was peripheral blood. This chain joins TRBV2 to TRBJ2-2, with 9 junctional bases fitting TRBD1. The TCR sequence derives from a woman under 30 who had recovered from COVID-19. CDR3 sequence: CASSVGTGWIGELFF. The DNA reads TGTGCCAGCAGTGTCGGGACAGGGTGGATCGGGGAGCTGTTTTTT.